Listed below are T cell receptor beta chains from one sample, sequenced in a study of breast tumors, draining lymph nodes, adjacent tissues. MiXCR, applied by TCRdb to the multiplex PCR reads, yields one record per CDR3 protein. Counted here are 150,000 to 200,000 distinct CDR3 sequences, 30% to 35% occurring once; the ten biggest clones make up roughly 4.3%. The sequenced sample consisted of axillary lymph node tissue. These TCRs come from a female donor with breast cancer. Some clones in this sample may be carry-over from other donors' samples. Both conserved end residues are part of each CDR3. Clone sizes are given selectively: once, few, many, or a class where the clone is expanded.

v_call cdr3_length clone_size cdr3_aa
TRBV3-1 16 few CASSHVRAGEADTQYF
TRBV6-5 17 few CASSHGTSGGVTGELFF
TRBV19 13 many CASSMGPFYEQYF
TRBV2 14 once CASSEMGAGYGYTF
TRBV6-2/TRBV6-3 16 few CASSHSPSRLSQGQHF
TRBV5-1 15 many CASSLDRGLNYGYTF
TRBV20-1 15 many CSAIQGAGSYNEQFF
TRBV2 13 many CAIPAASGREQFF
TRBV4-2 14 many CASSQGGSSYEQYF
TRBV7-9 15 - CASSQTGSGNTEAFF
TRBV7-6 19 many CASSAPPWTGGVGPYEQYF
TRBV27 13 few CASRTGGNHEQYF
TRBV7-8 14 many CASSLIGKLGEQYF
TRBV4-1 15 many CASSQAQGGPDTQYF
TRBV9 18 many CASSVGSMVVAAYNEQFF
TRBV24-1 14 - CATRGVRNTGELFF
TRBV6-5 15 many CASSYRQGTNSPLHF
TRBV3-1 16 - CASSLHSGRSTDTQYF
TRBV7-3 17 many CASSLTGAGIGANVLTF
TRBV9 17 few CASSSSWGVSRYTEQFF
TRBV10-3 17 - CAISSLGGASHEQPQHF
TRBV9 18 many CASSPGTGSAGTAETQYF
TRBV7-2 15 many CASSLEVLTSYEQYF
TRBV7-8 12 many CASSSLSYGYTF
TRBV5-6 13 many CASSIGTVSRPYF
TRBV20-1 10 - CATENTEAFF
TRBV5-8 15 many CASSLRGTPTYEQYF
TRBV12-5 15 - CARDIQGISNQPQHF
TRBV5-8 17 - CASSQSPGLAGAGELFF
TRBV10-2 15 many CASSAYLGRVYEQYF
TRBV12-3/TRBV12-4 15 many CASSLRGGSNQPQHF
TRBV7-2 14 few CASSVRQGVTEAFF
TRBV6-5 14 few CASSRTGDFDEQFF
TRBV18 14 few CASTGQSSGNTIYF
TRBV18 15 many CASSPSPGQPEKLFF
TRBV6-5 14 many CASSRHRGNYGYTF
TRBV14 12 many CASSPLGETQYF
TRBV5-1 15 many CASSLGAGGVYEQYF
TRBV6-2/TRBV6-3 14 many CASSQRASSYEQYF
TRBV7-2 13 medium-sized CASSSGANYGYTF